This passage covers 26 T cell receptor beta chains from one sample sequenced in a study of technical replicates of blood from a handful of donors. The data were produced by immunoSEQ multiplex PCR, yet TCRdb's version contains in-frame clones alone and is incomplete. The data hold around 79,000 clones, with around 94% observed a single time. Sequencing used T cells isolated from PBMCs. The receptors were gathered from a human donor in good health.

This clone was counted a single time. The J gene is TRBJ1-3, the V gene TRBV11-2, with a weak D call TRBD1 (5 bases). The germline V gene encodes CDR1 SGHAT and CDR2 FQNNGV. The CDR3 consists of 13 residues. V lost 7 bases and J 1 base, leaving 8 bases between the germline ends. CDR3 sequence: CASKAGSGNTIYF. In DNA form, the CDR3 reads TGTGCCAGCAAGGCAGGGTCTGGAAACACCATATATTTT.

The V and J genes are TRBV27 and TRBJ2-1; TRBD1 is a possible D gene (6 bases). The CDR3 runs to 14 residues. The ends were cut back, 6 bases at V and 7 bases at J, with 16 bases in the middle. Germline V CDR1 and CDR2: MNHEY, SMNVEV (reference sequence). The CDR3 nucleotides read TGTGCCAGCAGGCAGGGGCATTTGGGGAATGAGCAGTTCTTC. It encodes CASRQGHLGNEQFF.

The rearrangement links TRBV5-4 to TRBJ2-5; a weak D match, TRBD2 (6 bases). Germline V gene sequence: CDR1 SGHNT, CDR2 YYREEE (reference sequence). This CDR3 comprises 12 residues. The V end lost 7 bases, the J end lost 1 base, and 8 bases lay between the germline ends. CDR3 bases: TGTGCCAGCCGGGACTCCCAAGAGACCCAGTACTTC. This encodes CASRDSQETQYF.

The rearrangement uses TRBV5-6 and TRBJ2-1, with D perhaps matching TRBD2 (5 bases). The germline gives CDR1 SGHDT, CDR2 YYEEEE. V gave up 7 bases and J gave up 0 bases, with 17 bases separating them. This CDR3 is 16 amino acids long. The chain's CDR3 is CASHVLRASSYNEQFF. The DNA for the CDR3 is TGTGCCAGCCATGTTCTGCGGGCGAGCTCCTACAATGAGCAGTTCTTC.

V gene TRBV4-1 combines with J gene TRBJ1-5; TRBD1 might be the D (5 bases). Looked up from germline, CDR1 is MGHRA and CDR2 is YSYEKL. The CDR3 spans 15 residues. The ends were cut back, 5 bases at V and 5 bases at J, with 16 bases in the middle. The CDR3 bases are TGCGCCAGCAGCTACGGGGGGGAATTGGATCAGCCCCAGCATTTT. This encodes CASSYGGELDQPQHF.

CDR3: CAISYLTSGSFYEQFF. The DNA of the CDR3 is TGTGCCATCAGTTATCTGACTAGCGGGAGTTTCTATGAGCAGTTCTTC. The rearrangement joins TRBV10-3 to TRBJ2-1; 12 bases align to TRBD2. Germline-derived CDR1 and CDR2 are ENHRY and SYGVKD. V lost 5 bases and J lost 8; bases outside the gene matches: 10. CDR3 length: 16 residues.

The CDR3 is CASSRGIGNTIYF. The CDR3 DNA sequence: TGCGCCAGCAGCAGGGGAATTGGAAACACCATATATTTT. This chain uses TRBV10-2 with TRBJ1-3, with D possibly TRBD1 on 6 matching bases. With 6 bases removed from V and 3 bases from J, the gap between germline ends came to 9 bases. Germline values: CDR1 WSHSY, CDR2 SAAADI. The CDR3 sequence is 13 residues long.

V gene TRBV7-9 combines with J gene TRBJ1-4, with a tentative D call TRBD1 (6 bases). The V gene's germline CDR1 is SEHNR and CDR2 FQNEAQ (reference sequence). The CDR3 has 12 residues. Trimming took off 5 bases at V and 14 bases at J, with 15 bases between the two ends. The CDR3 reads CASSRQGTRLFF. The CDR3 DNA reads TGTGCCAGCAGCCGTCAGGGGACCCGGCTGTTTTTT.

The J gene is TRBJ1-5, the V gene TRBV23-1; 9 nucleotides line up with TRBD1. TRBV23-1 is known as an ORF, though its function is uncertain. The CDR3 is 17 amino acids. V shed 7 bases, J shed 6 bases, and the junction held 16 bases outside the gene matches. The CDR3 DNA is TGCGCCAGCAAGACCCGGGACAGGGCAACCCCAGGTCAGCCCCAGCATTTT. Amino acids: CASKTRDRATPGQPQHF.

The chain has TRBV5-4 and TRBJ2-1; 9 bases align to TRBD2. Losses at the gene ends were 2 bases for V and 8 bases for J; bases not matched to a gene: 11. Germline lookup yields CDR1 SGHNT and CDR2 YYREEE (reference sequence). This CDR3 spans 16 amino acids. CDR3 coding DNA: TGTGCCAGCAGCTTTAAGGGCGGGAGGGCCGTGGATGAGCAGTTCTTC. Residues: CASSFKGGRAVDEQFF.

The V and J genes are TRBV29-1 and TRBJ2-7, with D maybe TRBD2 (6 bases). The CDR3 covers 12 residues. V lost 7 bases and J 0 bases, leaving 10 bases between the germline ends. Germline values: CDR1 SQVTM, CDR2 ANQGSEA. CDR3 in amino acids: CSAGGGSYEQYF. The CDR3 region has the DNA TGCAGCGCCGGGGGTGGCTCCTACGAGCAGTACTTC.

The rearrangement joins TRBV18 to TRBJ2-3, with D unclear. CDR1 and CDR2 from the germline V gene are KGHSH and LQKENI. The CDR3 contains 15 residues. Trimming took off 3 bases at V and 2 bases at J, with 12 bases between the two ends. CDR3 nucleotide sequence: TGTGCCAGCTCACCTAGAGAACCCCCCACAGATACGCAGTATTTT. This translates into CASSPREPPTDTQYF. The full variable domain, completed using reference TRBV18 and TRBJ2-3, is NAGVMQNPRHLVRRRGQEARLRCSPMKGHSHVYWYRQLPEEGLKFMVYLQKENIIDESGMPKERFSAEFPKEGPSILRIQQVVRGDSAAYFCASSPREPPTDTQYFGPGTRLTVL.

The chain uses TRBV28 and TRBJ2-7, with D perhaps TRBD2 (5 bases). V was pared by 5 bases and J by 5 bases, with 19 bases between. In germline, CDR1 is MDHEN, CDR2 SYDVKM. The CDR3 runs 15 residues. In nucleotides, the CDR3 is TGTGCCAGCAGTCCTCAGGACTCCGACATAAACGAGCAGTACTTC. Translating it yields CASSPQDSDINEQYF.

V and J are TRBV4-3 and TRBJ2-4; maybe TRBD2 (7 bases). Germline V gene data show CDR1 as LGHNA and CDR2 as YSLEER. The CDR3 spans 16 residues. Trimming took off 1 base at V and 6 bases at J, with 16 bases between the two ends. The chain's CDR3 is CASSQAWGGAGNIQYF. CDR3 coding DNA: TGCGCCAGCAGCCAAGCCTGGGGGGGGGCAGGAAACATTCAGTACTTC.

This rearrangement joins TRBV2 to TRBJ2-1; TRBD2 matches 10 bases. Germline V lookup: CDR1 SNHLY, CDR2 FYNNEI. V was pared by 8 bases and J by 4 bases, with 8 bases of the junction left unmatched. This CDR3 is 15 amino acids long. Written as DNA, the CDR3 is TGTGCCAGCGACCCAGCGGGAGGGCCTTACAATGAGCAGTTCTTC. Its translation: CASDPAGGPYNEQFF.

This clone was found once. The chain links TRBV7-9 to TRBJ2-7; D is undetermined. Deletions cut 6 bases from V and 6 bases from J, with 15 bases between. CDR3 size: 13 residues. CDR1 and CDR2 from the germline V gene are SEHNR and FQNEAQ (reference sequence). The CDR3 DNA is TGTGCCAGCAGTCGGGTGGCTATCCTCGAGCAGTACTTC. Protein: CASSRVAILEQYF.

The rearrangement uses TRBV4-3 and TRBJ2-5, with 10 bases that match TRBD1. V was pared by 3 bases and J by 6 bases, with 10 bases of the junction left unmatched. Germline-derived CDR1 and CDR2 are LGHNA and YSLEER. This CDR3 comprises 16 residues. The chain's CDR3 is CASSQRTSGQGKTQYF. In DNA form, the CDR3 reads TGCGCCAGCAGCCAGCGTACATCGGGACAGGGGAAGACCCAGTACTTC.

The chain links TRBV7-3 to TRBJ1-1; 8 bases are a match to TRBD1. The ends lost 5 bases at V and 1 base at J; junction bases unmatched: 3. Germline assignment: CDR1 SGHTA and CDR2 FQGTGA. This CDR3 has 14 amino acids. CDR3 bases: TGTGCCAGCAGCCCGGACAGGGAGAACACTGAAGCTTTCTTT. It is translated as CASSPDRENTEAFF. Drawing the rest from reference TRBV7-3 and TRBJ1-1, the complete variable domain is GAGVSQTPSNKVTEKGKYVELRCDPISGHTALYWYRQSLGQGPEFLIYFQGTGAADDSGLPNDRFFAVRPEGSVSTLKIQRTERGDSAVYLCASSPDRENTEAFFGQGTRLTVV.

This clone turned up a few times. This chain connects TRBV19 to TRBJ2-1, with 7 bases lining up with TRBD2. With V trimmed by 9 bases and J by 6 bases, 11 bases remained unmatched. The CDR3 is made up of 14 amino acids. The V gene's germline CDR1 is LNHDA and CDR2 SQIVND (reference sequence). This CDR3 is CASSLGGLLNEQFF. The CDR3 DNA reads TGTGCCAGCTCCTTGGGAGGGCTACTCAATGAGCAGTTCTTC.

The chain couples TRBV6-9 to TRBJ2-7, with a tentative D call TRBD1 (6 bases). Germline assignment: CDR1 MNHGY and CDR2 SVAAGI. V was pared by 7 bases and J by 3 bases, with 16 bases between. The CDR3 runs 14 residues. The CDR3 DNA follows: TGTGCCAGCACCTACAGGGCAATTGTCTACGAGCAGTACTTC. Protein: CASTYRAIVYEQYF.

This sequence joins TRBV19 and TRBJ2-7; 7 bases map to TRBD1. The CDR3 runs 14 residues. Germline CDR1 is LNHDA and CDR2 is SQIVND (reference sequence). V lost 6 bases, J lost 9 bases, and 14 bases stayed unmatched. The CDR3 DNA is TGTGCCAGTAGAGAGGGAGCAGGGGGATGGGGGCAGTACTTC. Translated: CASREGAGGWGQYF.

The chain employs TRBV6-1 and TRBJ2-7; D is ambiguous. From germline, CDR1 is MNHNS and CDR2 SASEGT. The CDR3 sequence is 13 residues long. Trimming took off 4 bases at V and 2 bases at J, with 9 bases between the two ends. The DNA of the CDR3 is TGTGCCAGCAGTGCTCGCGGTCCCTACGAGCAGTACTTC. Translating gives CASSARGPYEQYF.

J is TRBJ2-7 and V is TRBV27; the match to TRBD1 covers 7 bases. Trimming took 3 bases from V and 4 from J; bases not matched to a gene: 12. Looked up from germline, CDR1 is MNHEY and CDR2 is SMNVEV (reference sequence). The CDR3 extends over 16 amino acids. This CDR3 reads CASSFSDGQVGYEQYF. The CDR3 region has the DNA TGTGCCAGCAGTTTCTCCGACGGACAGGTGGGTTACGAGCAGTACTTC.

The chain has TRBV6-1 and TRBJ1-5; 7 bases fit TRBD1. CDR3 length: 14 residues. J was trimmed by 7 bases and V by 2 bases; bases with no gene match: 5. CDR1 and CDR2 (germline): MNHNS, SASEGT. The CDR3 DNA reads TGTGCCAGCAGTGAAAAGGGGGCTCGACAGCCCCAGCATTTT. Residues: CASSEKGARQPQHF.

The chain carries TRBV9 and TRBJ2-7; 10 bases align to TRBD1. The germline V gene has CDR1 SGDLS and CDR2 YYNGEE. Trimming took 4 bases from V and 3 from J; bases not matched to a gene: 10. This CDR3 comprises 16 residues. CDR3 nucleotides: TGTGCCAGCAGCTCCGGAGGGGGACAGGGGCTCTACGAGCAGTACTTC. It yields the protein CASSSGGGQGLYEQYF.

The V gene is TRBV7-9, the J gene TRBJ2-7, with 8 bases that match TRBD2. In germline, CDR1 is SEHNR, CDR2 FQNEAQ (reference sequence). V lost 5 bases to trimming and J lost 3 bases; unmatched junction nucleotides: 12. CDR3 length: 16 amino acids. CDR3 residues: CASSPRERETSYEQYF. CDR3 coding DNA: TGTGCCAGCAGCCCCCGGGAGCGGGAGACAAGCTACGAGCAGTACTTC.